This T cell receptor (beta chain) was recovered during a study of blood T cell repertoires in COVID-19. Whole-study context: Whether acute or convalescent, the COVID-19 samples came from the United States, Italy and Spain. PBMCs, B-cell-depleted T cells, or T cells provided the cDNA or gDNA that made up the material.

Under the authors' procedure: Amplification of reference gene primers provided the estimated nucleated cell counts. The table came from immunoSEQ multiplex PCR; TCRdb's copy has only in-frame clones and leaves some out. V and J calls and clone size come straight from that table; D and trimming were deduced from the DNA. The sample lists fewer than 40,000 clones, nearly 90% seen once, with roughly 32% in the top ten. This clone was seen a handful of times. Sequencing was carried out using peripheral blood. The receptor's source is a man between 70 and 80 years old with active COVID-19.

The CDR3 sequence is CASSPQGVASGANVLTF. CDR3 coding DNA: TGTGCCAGCAGTCCACAGGGCGTAGCCTCTGGGGCCAACGTCCTGACTTTC. This chain connects TRBV2 to TRBJ2-6, with D possibly TRBD1 on 6 matching bases. There are 17 residues in the CDR3. The V end lost 5 bases, the J end lost 0 bases, and 14 bases lay between the germline ends. Germline lookup yields CDR1 SNHLY and CDR2 FYNNEI. Variable domain in full (rest from reference TRBV2 and TRBJ2-6): EPEVTQTPSHQVTQMGQEVILRCVPISNHLYFYWYRQILGQKVEFLVSFYNNEISEKSEIFDDQFSVERPDGSNFTLKIRSTKLEDSAMYFCASSPQGVASGANVLTFGAGSRLTVL.